This T cell receptor (beta chain) was found in a study of regulatory T cells in long-lasting Graves disease. The CDR3 loop spans 17 amino acids. The germline CDR1 and CDR2 sequences are SGDLS and YYNGEE. J gave up 6 bases and V 4 bases, and 16 bases lay outside the gene matches. Time point of the sample: newly diagnosed GD, antithyroid drugs for less than 3 months. The TCR library was made from RNA extracted from PBMCs. CDR3-region Arm-PCR and iRepertoire HTBI primers produced the TCR beta libraries. In TCRdb, the multiplex PCR reads were re-called with MiXCR into one record per CDR3 protein. Among about 330,000 distinct CDR3 sequences listed, around 16% were seen once. In this sample, this clonotype turned up many times. These data were likewise used in another study, on T cells in Graves' hyperthyroidism and ophthalmopathy.

This clonotype originated in a woman in her late teens or twenties with Graves disease. The J gene is TRBJ2-1, the V gene TRBV9; 7 bases are shared with TRBD2. The sequencing here drew on peripheral blood mononuclear cells (PBMCs), taken at new diagnosis, from a patient treated with antithyroid drugs. The CDR3 is CASSPENRLAPRNEQFF. Here the CDR3 DNA reads TGTGCCAGCAGCCCCGAAAATCGACTAGCCCCTCGCAATGAGCAGTTCTTC.